This T cell receptor (beta chain) was sequenced in a study of cytomegalovirus exposure and HLA in healthy donors (dated by TCRdb to 2017 to 2019). Background on the whole study: An earlier analysis of 587 of the donors reported 250 to 350 Gb of sequence data and approximately 110 million unique TCR beta sequences from 190 million or so T cells. A later analysis re-analyzed previously published TCR beta repertoires from 650 to 800 donors and added high-resolution HLA genotyping to study TCR occurrence patterns. Donor age, sex, ethnicity and CMV serostatus were collected together with the repertoire data. The T cell repertoires of some 700 subjects were profiled by immunosequencing and related to cytomegalovirus serostatus. The later analysis used no new phenotypic data to find candidate immune exposures, relying instead on TCR beta sequences and their occurrence across donors. On average, roughly 250,000 unique TCR beta nucleotide sequences were sequenced per donor among about 400 genotyped donors of the cohort, with roughly 18% of those sequences being non-productive. An early release that covered some 630 HLA-typed donors contained 250 to 350 gigabases of sequencing data and approximately 85 million unique TCR sequences. About 5 DR-DQ haplotypes were handled as single units for association and clustering, since linkage in the cohort was strong. Along with the roughly 700-subject first cohort, a separate validation cohort of approximately 110 different subjects was used. Typing coverage varied by locus: roughly 629-640 donors for A, B, C, DRB1 and DQB1; approximately 560 for DQA1; about 570 for DPA1; around 450 for DPB1. HLA typing covered class I and class II loci at four-digit resolution. Genome-wide SNP genotypes for about 65% of the 666 donors were used in a later genetic analysis, which treated that subset as a discovery cohort. All discovery cohort repertoires had been generated on a single sequencing platform. The study aimed to test whether cataloging public T cell receptors could reveal signatures of past pathogen exposure. High-throughput TCR immunosequencing, statistical association of individual TCRs with disease status, and machine learning were combined to predict cytomegalovirus infection status. The genetic ancestry cluster associated with self-reported Caucasian donors included 81% of the 398 genotyped donors. An earlier analysis of 587 of the donors used high-throughput TCR beta sequencing to judge whether each TCR beta V gene segment behaved as functional or pseudogenic.

Details on this clone: Its target antigen remains unknown. No quality values exist for individual bases; no much larger clone is one base distant.

Receptors were amplified or captured by the immunoSEQ multiplex PCR assay. The multiplex PCR relied on a mix of 60 forward primers for TCR Vbeta segments and 13 reverse primers for TCR Jbeta segments. Amplification of the CDR3 region of rearranged TCR beta genes was performed with a multiplex PCR assay on genomic DNA. The Illumina HiSeq System was used to sequence the amplified TCR beta libraries as 87-base-pair reads. The authors' analysis ran thus. In a later analysis, around 80 million unique TCR beta chains were counted across the 500 to 850 repertoires, and approximately 11 million of these chains were shared by at least two donors. Raw reads were error-corrected and collapsed into unique sequences by a nearest-neighbor algorithm in which closely related sequences were merged to remove PCR and sequencing errors. CDR3 sequences were aligned to IMGT reference sequences to assign V, D and J gene segments. For a sequence to be retained, a match of at least six nucleotides to both a V gene segment and a J gene segment was required. Rearrangements were called productive when the CDR3 lacked stop codons and stayed in frame with V and J; all others were non-productive. Following IMGT convention, CDR3 was defined as the stretch from the second conserved V-encoded cysteine up to the conserved J-encoded phenylalanine. The earlier analysis of some 540 of the donors excluded any sequence lacking an unambiguous match to a single V gene segment. An earlier analysis of 587 of the donors called V segments functional above 56.7% productive rearrangements and segregating when the between-donor standard deviation exceeded 5%. To diagnose cytomegalovirus status from the catalog of TCR beta chain sequences, a statistical classification framework was built. In a later analysis, TCR nucleotide sequences were compared against IMGT/GENE-DB human TR gene sequences so that V and J genes could be assigned. Using the TCRdist pipeline, a later analysis assigned CDR3 sequences along with most-parsimonious VDJ recombination scenarios. In a later analysis, every TCR beta chain was defined by the combination of its CDR3 amino acid sequence and its V-gene family, and reads without a unique V-gene family were dropped. As a way to deal with suspected cross-contamination and a sequencing artifact, a later analysis dropped more than 500 nucleotide sequences that were highly shared and had low generation probability. For each public chain, a later analysis derived a clonal expansion index from normalized ranks of inferred template counts within each repertoire. In a later analysis, generation probabilities were computed using a VDJ recombination model fitted to out-of-frame rearrangements, and the results were checked against IGoR. A later analysis scored TCR-TCR, TCR-HLA and TCR-CMV co-occurrence with hypergeometric tests, applying a repertoire-size bias correction to TCR pairs. A later analysis estimated false discovery rates by permuting HLA or CMV assignments 20 times. In a later analysis, co-occurring TCRs were grouped with DBSCAN, and TCRdist sequence similarity was added when clustering was performed within HLA-allele-positive subsets. Co-occurrence clustering excluded repertoires with fewer than 30,000 or more than 120,000 public chains, plus five with anomalous nucleotide sharing. Entries here come from immuneACCESS through TCRdb and include only in-frame sequences with V and J called. Some clones fail to appear in such tables; in the studies checked, an unresolved V gene covers under half of the shortfall, and the cause of the remainder is unknown. V and J calls and clone size come straight from that table; D and trimming were deduced from the DNA. The sample table lists under 200,000 clones, 80% to 90% of them with a count of one. About 0.77% of the sample is held by the ten biggest clonotypes.

What the authors observed across the whole study: Most CMV-associated TCR beta chains appeared to be HLA-restricted in a later analysis, and the HLA associations seemed to be driven largely by CMV exposure. Because some donors lacked HLA typing at each locus, the association tests relied only on the typed subset. Because counts were too low, roughly 17 rarely observed V segments, including chromosome 9 orphons, were left out of the earlier analysis of approximately 580 of the donors. Correlated functional status among segregating V segments might reflect linkage disequilibrium, but an unknown experimental factor could not be ruled out. Because the 87-base-pair reads could not distinguish some IMGT-functional V segments, including TRBV6-2 and TRBV6-3, those segments were excluded. Compared with equally common non-associated chains, HLA-associated TCR beta chains in a later analysis were more clonally expanded and had lower generation probabilities. Strong co-occurrence of HLA alleles, especially DR and DQ, made assigning TCR associations to individual alleles difficult. In a later genetic analysis, a missense DCLRE1C variant was associated with V-gene and J-gene trimming of TCR beta chains, and the association was replicated in an independent cohort. According to the authors, the approach could potentially be generalized to other disease states and immunological phenotypes. Specific HLA alleles were associated with 15,000 to 20,000 TCR beta sequences at a false discovery rate of 0.05 in a later analysis. CMV serostatus was the only immune exposure information available for the cohort. A group of highly shared sequence variants was considered likely to be a technical artifact of the sequencing pipeline. The presence/absence analyses assumed that sequencing depth was roughly uniform across donors, and that assumption may not be true. The cohort was sequenced for TCR beta chains only, and without alpha or paired-chain data the features that could be detected were limited. In vitro tests confirmed that three of the cytomegalovirus-associated TCR beta chains recognize cytomegalovirus antigens. A further reported finding was that TCR beta sequences accurately predicted the HLA-A and HLA-B alleles for most subjects in the first cohort. The study listed 164 TCR beta chains as associated with cytomegalovirus. While some public TCRs were present in many individuals, most TCR sequences turned up only very rarely across donors. Broadly in line with IMGT annotations, most TCR beta V segments showed up in productive rearrangements about 87% or about 30% of the time in an earlier analysis of 587 of the donors. A later analysis reported that several top co-occurrence clusters appeared linked to parvovirus B19, influenza, CMV and Epstein-Barr virus. The classifier was reported to diagnose cytomegalovirus status with high specificity and sensitivity in both the original cohort and the validation cohort. A later analysis found that TCR association rates varied across HLA loci, with DRB1 alleles showing the most associated TCRs and HLA-C alleles the fewest. A later genetic analysis reported fewer N-insertions in productive TCRs among donors in an Asian-associated ancestry cluster than the approximately 670-donor mean.

The cysteine opens and the phenylalanine closes a CDR3 of 14 amino acids. The only DNA kept is the CDR3, 42 bases in frame from the first base. V lost 6 bases and J lost 1 base; the stretch between them is 13 bases long. CDR1 MDHEN and CDR2 SYDVKM are derived from the germline V gene. In total, 630 or so healthy bone marrow donors made up the cohort. At the time of sampling, all cohort members were nominally healthy, though unrecorded immune exposures were likely present. The donor tested CMV seronegative, placing the donor among the roughly 350 seronegative members of the cohort. A peripheral blood sample was provided by each donor, and peripheral blood mononuclear cells were used for TCR beta sequencing. Genomic DNA extraction from the blood cell samples was performed with the Qiagen DNeasy Blood Extraction Kit.

This clonotype was sampled from a woman aged 18-35 years in good health and CMV-seronegative. The receptor chain draws on TRBV28 and TRBJ2-7, and possibly TRBD1, on 8 matching bases. The sequenced sample consisted of PBMCs. CDR3 sequence: CASSQRDRSYEQYF. In nucleotide form, the sequence is TGTGCCAGCAGCCAGCGGGACAGGTCCTACGAGCAGTACTTC.